This TCR beta chain was profiled in a study of spatial heterogeneity in lung cancer. Study background: When follow-up PBMC samples existed, they were sequenced (at a median of about two years after resection). Detection of beta-chain sequences consistently exceeded that of alpha-chain sequences.

Indicated time point: blood at routine non-recurrence follow-up after resection. Unsorted tumor, nontumor lung tissue or cryopreserved PBMC supplied the whole RNA. Individual TCR cDNA molecules each bore their own unique molecular identifier. TCRdb ran MiXCR on the 5' RACE reads and lists one entry per CDR3 protein. The table includes around 27,000 distinct CDR3 sequences, 5% to 6% detected once. This clonotype was observed at least ten times. Sequencing used PBMCs, obtained at follow-up. This clonotype was sampled from a female donor with early-stage non-small cell lung cancer.

The DNA for the CDR3 is TGCGCCAGCAGAGAGGGCGGGGCCACCTACAATGAGCAGTTCTTC. This encodes CASREGGATYNEQFF. The chain carries TRBV5-1 and TRBJ2-1, with D perhaps matching TRBD2 (6 bases). Germline CDR1 reads SGHRS; CDR2 reads YFSETQ. This CDR3 comprises 15 residues. V shed 5 bases and J shed 2 bases, with 14 bases lying between them.